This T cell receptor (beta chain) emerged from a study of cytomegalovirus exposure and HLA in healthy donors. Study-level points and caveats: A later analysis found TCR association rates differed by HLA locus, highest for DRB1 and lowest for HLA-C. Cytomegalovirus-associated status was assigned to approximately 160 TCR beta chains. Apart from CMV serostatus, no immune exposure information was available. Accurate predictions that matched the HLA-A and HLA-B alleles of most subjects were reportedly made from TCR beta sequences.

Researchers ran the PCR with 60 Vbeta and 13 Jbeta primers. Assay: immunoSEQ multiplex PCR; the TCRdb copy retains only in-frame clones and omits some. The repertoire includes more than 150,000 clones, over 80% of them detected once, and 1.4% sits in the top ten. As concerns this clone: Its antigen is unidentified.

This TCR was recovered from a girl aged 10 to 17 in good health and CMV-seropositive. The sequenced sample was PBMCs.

CDR3 DNA: TGTGCCAGCAGTACTCTAGGTTCGGCGGACAGGGACTACGAGCAGTACTTC. This gives the protein CASSTLGSADRDYEQYF. This chain connects TRBV28 to TRBJ2-7; 8 positions match TRBD1. CDR3 length: 17 amino acids. Germline V gene lookup returns CDR1 MDHEN and CDR2 SYDVKM. J lost 3 bases, V lost 5 bases, and 15 bases had no gene match.